The entry below gives a single T cell receptor (beta chain) sequence along with its context. The antigen is undetermined. A second 7 to 11 cycle PCR used barcoded and J-beta primers. TCRdb used MiXCR to reprocess the 5' RACE reads, holding one entry per CDR3 protein. There are 1.8 million or so distinct CDR3 sequences in the sample; 35% to 50% occur only once, and under 25% lies in the top ten. V was trimmed by 1 base and J by 9 bases, leaving 13 bases between them. This CDR3 region has 13 residues. Germline CDR1 DFQATT, CDR2 SNEGSKA (reference sequence). This specimen comes from a study of blood T cells in healthy people across ages. Study outcomes and limitations: Unknown CMV status may confound age-related changes in expanded clones.

Sequencing was done on a sample of blood. This TCR was sampled from a human donor in good health. J is TRBJ2-1 and V is TRBV20-1, with D possibly being TRBD1 (6 bases). In nucleotides, the CDR3 is TGCAGTGCTAGAGCGTACAGGGATAGTGAGCAGTTCTTC. It codes for CSARAYRDSEQFF.